This T cell receptor (beta chain) was found in a study of CD8 T cells in ankylosing spondylitis. Study-wide points: Made up of fewer than 10 highly homologous variants, a TCR beta motif appeared characteristic of ankylosing spondylitis blood.

TCRdb analysed the 5' RACE reads with MiXCR anew, one entry per CDR3 protein. The sample includes approximately 300,000 distinct CDR3 sequences, 6.5% to 10% of them seen just once. A note on this clonotype: Its specificity is unknown.

The TCR comes from a male donor with ankylosing spondylitis. The sequenced sample consisted of blood, either unsorted or a sorted T cell fraction (not recorded which).

CDR3 loop: CASSLLGTSGQETQYF. DNA of the CDR3: TGTGCCAGCAGCTTACTCGGGACTAGCGGTCAAGAGACCCAGTACTTC. The gene calls are TRBV11-1 and TRBJ2-5, with 11 bases that match TRBD2. The V and J ends lost 2 bases and 2 bases, in that order; junction bases with no gene match: 4. CDR1 is SGHAT and CDR2 is FQDESV in the germline V gene (reference sequence). This CDR3 contains 16 residues.